This T cell receptor beta chain stems from a study of CD8 T cells in Susac syndrome. Deletions cut 0 bases from V and 4 bases from J, with 13 bases between. Per germline, CDR1 SGHNT and CDR2 YYREEE (reference sequence). The CDR3 extends over 15 amino acids. Random-hexamer reverse transcription was applied to roughly 0.5 to 1 ug RNA. The immunoSEQ assay covered 54 Vbeta and 13 Jbeta segments for CDR3. TCRdb re-derived calls from the immunoSEQ multiplex PCR reads in MiXCR, one entry per CDR3 protein. The profile shows 100,000 to 150,000 distinct CDR3 sequences, approximately 94% of them singletons. Sequenced sample: CD4+ T cells from PBMCs. This receptor was taken from a human donor with multiple sclerosis. The J gene is TRBJ2-5, the V gene TRBV5-4; the D gene is possibly TRBD2 (5 bases). In DNA, the CDR3 is TGTGCCAGCAGCTTGGGGGGAAAAGGAGGAGAGACCCAGTACTTC. Amino acids: CASSLGGKGGETQYF.